These 9 T cell receptor beta chains originate from one sample sequenced in a study of T-cell memory formation after mild COVID-19. TCRdb analysed the 5' RACE reads with MiXCR anew, one entry per CDR3 protein. The data show 430,000 or so distinct CDR3 sequences, roughly 25% seen once. The specimen was PBMCs or a T cell subset sorted from them (not recorded which). The source of these receptors is an adult woman who had mild COVID-19 (a few samples of this study predate the infection). Cell type and time point are not known.

This clonotype came up a few times. This sequence joins TRBV27 and TRBJ2-2; the D is unclear. Deletions cut 3 bases from V and 11 bases from J, with 16 bases between. Germline V gene lookup returns CDR1 MNHEY and CDR2 SMNVEV (reference sequence). The CDR3 covers 14 residues. CDR3 sequence reads: CASSFRAVPSELFF. CDR3 coding DNA: TGTGCCAGCAGTTTCCGGGCCGTGCCTAGTGAGCTGTTTTTT.

The table lists this clonotype with a few counts. V is TRBV25-1 and J is TRBJ2-7; tentatively, D is TRBD1 or TRBD2 (5 bases each). V was pared by 3 bases and J by 0 bases, with 15 bases between. The CDR3 contains 16 residues. Germline CDR1 MGHDK, CDR2 SYGVNS. CDR3 protein: CASSDNRDPHSYEQYF. CDR3 sequence (DNA): TGTGCCAGCAGTGACAACCGGGACCCACACTCCTACGAGCAGTACTTC.

The rearrangement links TRBV5-6 to TRBJ2-7; TRBD1 matches 7 bases. Germline V gene lookup returns CDR1 SGHDT and CDR2 YYEEEE. V gave up 5 bases and J gave up 2 bases; unmatched junction bases: 13. The CDR3 is 16 residues long. This CDR3 is CASSSTSGTVTYEQYF. CDR3 DNA: TGTGCCAGCAGTTCCACGTCCGGGACAGTCACCTACGAGCAGTACTTC.

The rearrangement joins TRBV5-1 to TRBJ1-5, with a tentative D call TRBD1 (6 bases). Between the trimmed V and J ends, which lost 0 bases and 7 bases, there was a span of 11 bases. The V gene's germline CDR1 is SGHRS and CDR2 YFSETQ. The CDR3 spans 14 residues. This chain's CDR3 is CASSLEQGSQPQHF. The CDR3 DNA follows: TGCGCCAGCAGCTTGGAACAGGGCAGCCAGCCCCAGCATTTT.

The chain carries TRBV7-3 and TRBJ2-3, with D unclear. With 5 bases removed from V and 6 bases from J, the gap between germline ends came to 21 bases. Germline V lookup: CDR1 SGHTA, CDR2 FQGTGA. The CDR3 spans 16 residues. CDR3 loop: CASSENPYGPGDTQYF. CDR3 bases: TGTGCCAGCAGCGAAAACCCCTACGGGCCCGGGGATACGCAGTATTTT.

This clonotype was counted only a few times. CDR3 DNA sequence: TGTGCCTCCTCATGGTTCGGGGGGAACACTGAAGCTTTCTTT. Translating it yields CASSWFGGNTEAFF. The chain has TRBV7-3 and TRBJ1-1; a weak D match, TRBD1 (5 bases). The V gene lost 11 bases and the J gene lost 1 base, with 17 bases spanning the gap. The CDR3 consists of 14 residues. Germline lookup yields CDR1 SGHTA and CDR2 FQGTGA. The variable domain in full, completed from reference TRBV7-3 and TRBJ1-1, reads GAGVSQTPSNKVTEKGKYVELRCDPISGHTALYWYRQSLGQGPEFLIYFQGTGAADDSGLPNDRFFAVRPEGSVSTLKIQRTERGDSAVYLCASSWFGGNTEAFFGQGTRLTVV.

The V and J genes are TRBV18 and TRBJ1-1; no definite D call. Germline assignment: CDR1 KGHSH and CDR2 LQKENI. The ends were cut back, 0 bases at V and 7 bases at J, with 9 bases in the middle. The CDR3 is 13 residues long. The chain's CDR3 is CASSPPVTGEAFF. The CDR3 DNA follows: TGTGCCAGCTCACCACCGGTCACGGGTGAAGCTTTCTTT.

The sample holds a few counts of this clonotype. The rearrangement uses TRBV9 and TRBJ2-7; 10 bases match TRBD1. The V and J ends lost 2 bases and 5 bases, in that order; junction bases with no gene match: 7. Per the germline V gene, CDR1 is SGDLS and CDR2 is YYNGEE. The CDR3 is made up of 15 amino acids. The CDR3 is CASSVTGTGVDEQYF. CDR3 DNA sequence: TGTGCCAGCAGCGTTACCGGGACAGGGGTGGACGAGCAGTACTTC.

This clonotype has a handful of counts. The chain couples TRBV12-3 or TRBV12-4 to TRBJ1-1, with no clear D. Deletions cut 6 bases from V and 8 bases from J, with 13 bases between. The CDR3 is 12 residues long. The CDR3 DNA sequence: TGTGCCAGCAGCCCCCGCCCAAGGGAAGCTTTCTTT. Translated, it gives CASSPRPREAFF.